What follows are 4 T cell receptor beta chains derived from one specimen sequenced in a study of OX40 agonist ivuxolimab in advanced cancers. TCRdb keeps only in-frame clones here, not all; method: immunoSEQ multiplex PCR. This table holds fewer than 90,000 clones, roughly 89% found once. The sequencing used CD4+ or CD8+ T cells sorted from blood, collected in a trial of the OX40 agonist ivuxolimab. All receptors derive from an adult with an advanced solid tumor such as melanoma, head and neck, liver or kidney cancer.

The count of this clone is one. The V and J genes are TRBV6-1 and TRBJ2-7, with 7 positions matching TRBD1. With V trimmed by 4 bases and J by 4 bases, 4 bases remained unmatched. The CDR3 has 13 amino acids. CDR1 and CDR2 from the germline V gene are MNHNS and SASEGT. CDR3 protein: CASSGPQGYEQYV. CDR3 nucleotides: TGTGCCAGCAGTGGCCCACAGGGGTACGAGCAGTACGTC.

V gene TRBV28 combines with J gene TRBJ2-5; 9 bases are a match to TRBD2. Germline assignment: CDR1 MDHEN and CDR2 SYDVKM. J gave up 4 bases and V 6 bases, and 12 bases lay outside the gene matches. The CDR3 extends over 16 amino acids. In DNA, the CDR3 is TGTGCCAGCAGCCCCCTCGGTAGCGGGAGTTTAGAGACCCAGTACTTC. Residues: CASSPLGSGSLETQYF.

V usage is TRBV2 and J usage is TRBJ1-5; unclear D gene. Germline CDR1 reads SNHLY; CDR2 reads FYNNEI. Trimming pared 1 base from V and 5 bases from J, leaving 6 bases between. The CDR3 is 13 amino acids. CDR3 DNA sequence: TGTGCCAGCAGTGAAGGAGACCATCAGCCCCAGCATTTT. It encodes CASSEGDHQPQHF.

This clone was counted a single time. The V and J genes are TRBV7-2 and TRBJ2-7; the D is unclear. Looked up from germline, CDR1 is SGHTA and CDR2 is FQGNSA. Trimming removed 2 bases from V and 0 bases from J, with 8 bases in between. This CDR3 is 14 amino acids long. CDR3 in DNA: TGTGCCAGCAGCTTATTACTTAGCTCCTACGAGCAGTACTTC. This codes for CASSLLLSSYEQYF.